This is a list of T cell receptor beta chains from one sample in a study of T cells expressing NK-cell markers. TCRdb re-called the 5' RACE reads and shows each CDR3 protein once, DNA omitted. The sample table sets out 400,000 to 550,000 distinct CDR3 sequences. Specimen: blood T cells: a sorted CD56 or NKG2C T cell subset, CD4+ or CD8+ T cells, or bulk PBMC T cells (not recorded which). Every receptor here comes from a woman between 18 and 69 years old in good health. The CDR3 runs from the conserved cysteine through the conserved F or W. The order of the fields is clone size, J gene, V gene, CDR3 protein. Not all rows give a size; the values are once, few, many and, for expanded clones, a class.

clone size: .; J gene: TRBJ2-5; V gene: TRBV20-1; CDR3 protein: CSAREPYWGQETQYF
clone size: .; J gene: TRBJ2-2; V gene: TRBV27; CDR3 protein: CASRHRPGELFF
clone size: .; J gene: TRBJ2-7; V gene: TRBV27; CDR3 protein: CASSHRIRSWEQYF
clone size: .; J gene: TRBJ2-5; V gene: TRBV6-5; CDR3 protein: CASSYTGAFQETQYF
clone size: .; J gene: TRBJ1-1; V gene: TRBV24-1; CDR3 protein: CATSDSYRKTEAFF
clone size: .; J gene: TRBJ2-5; V gene: TRBV6-1; CDR3 protein: CASGPGTNDQETQYF
clone size: .; J gene: TRBJ2-1; V gene: TRBV19; CDR3 protein: CASSIFLVGGGEQFF
clone size: .; J gene: TRBJ2-1; V gene: TRBV6-6; CDR3 protein: CASSYVRQEQFF
clone size: .; J gene: TRBJ1-4; V gene: TRBV7-9; CDR3 protein: CASSFATGNEKLFF
clone size: .; J gene: TRBJ2-7; V gene: TRBV4-2; CDR3 protein: CASGGDSYEQYF
clone size: .; J gene: TRBJ2-7; V gene: TRBV20-1; CDR3 protein: CSASREDYEQYF
clone size: .; J gene: TRBJ1-1; V gene: TRBV5-1; CDR3 protein: CASSFDGTGVGTEAFF
clone size: .; J gene: TRBJ2-3; V gene: TRBV7-2; CDR3 protein: CASSLRRQTDTQYF
clone size: .; J gene: TRBJ2-3; V gene: TRBV7-2; CDR3 protein: CASSFLLGTDTQYF
clone size: .; J gene: TRBJ1-1; V gene: TRBV4-3; CDR3 protein: CASSQTGRDTEAFF
clone size: .; J gene: TRBJ1-5; V gene: TRBV5-1; CDR3 protein: CASSDGTTYQPQHF
clone size: .; J gene: TRBJ1-1; V gene: TRBV12-3/TRBV12-4; CDR3 protein: CASTPFPGRGAFF
clone size: .; J gene: TRBJ2-3; V gene: TRBV12-3/TRBV12-4; CDR3 protein: CASSPLGATDTQYF
clone size: .; J gene: TRBJ2-5; V gene: TRBV7-2; CDR3 protein: CASSLRRAETQYF
clone size: .; J gene: TRBJ2-3; V gene: TRBV5-1; CDR3 protein: CASSFPIDGDTQYF
clone size: .; J gene: TRBJ2-1; V gene: TRBV5-1; CDR3 protein: CASSLGGAVNEQFF
clone size: .; J gene: TRBJ2-7; V gene: TRBV12-3/TRBV12-4; CDR3 protein: CASSFGDYEQYF
clone size: .; J gene: TRBJ2-2; V gene: TRBV7-2; CDR3 protein: CASSFTRASSGAGELFF
clone size: .; J gene: TRBJ1-1; V gene: TRBV18; CDR3 protein: CASSPPWRGWSTEAFF
clone size: .; J gene: TRBJ2-2; V gene: TRBV7-3; CDR3 protein: CASSFWGGTGELFF
clone size: .; J gene: TRBJ2-4; V gene: TRBV6-1; CDR3 protein: CASTPKAGTLTKNIQYF
clone size: .; J gene: TRBJ1-2; V gene: TRBV6-1; CDR3 protein: CASRPGQGAFFGYTF
clone size: .; J gene: TRBJ2-1; V gene: TRBV12-3/TRBV12-4; CDR3 protein: CASSRLAGYNEQFF
clone size: medium-sized; J gene: TRBJ2-1; V gene: TRBV20-1; CDR3 protein: CSARGTSLYNEQFF
clone size: .; J gene: TRBJ2-7; V gene: TRBV9; CDR3 protein: CASSETGGDDEQYF
clone size: .; J gene: TRBJ2-1; V gene: TRBV20-1; CDR3 protein: CSARDGRGYNEQFF
clone size: .; J gene: TRBJ1-1; V gene: TRBV5-1; CDR3 protein: CASSFLQGVGNNEAFF
clone size: .; J gene: TRBJ2-3; V gene: TRBV12-3/TRBV12-4; CDR3 protein: CASSFPTGGTDTQYF
clone size: .; J gene: TRBJ2-7; V gene: TRBV18; CDR3 protein: CASSPDSEQYF
clone size: .; J gene: TRBJ2-1; V gene: TRBV15; CDR3 protein: CATSNSYNEQFF
clone size: .; J gene: TRBJ2-3; V gene: TRBV6-6; CDR3 protein: CASSKTVRDTQYF
clone size: .; J gene: TRBJ1-4; V gene: TRBV12-3/TRBV12-4; CDR3 protein: CASSSRPIGVGRTEKLFF
clone size: .; J gene: TRBJ1-1; V gene: TRBV5-4; CDR3 protein: CASSPTREEANTEAFF
clone size: .; J gene: TRBJ2-2; V gene: TRBV4-2; CDR3 protein: CASSQDIVSGATGELFF
clone size: .; J gene: TRBJ2-6; V gene: TRBV4-3; CDR3 protein: CASSQARAISGANVLTF
clone size: .; J gene: TRBJ2-3; V gene: TRBV4-3; CDR3 protein: CASSQVPRQRNTDTQYF
clone size: .; J gene: TRBJ2-3; V gene: TRBV6-1; CDR3 protein: CASSPTTQTTDTDTQYF